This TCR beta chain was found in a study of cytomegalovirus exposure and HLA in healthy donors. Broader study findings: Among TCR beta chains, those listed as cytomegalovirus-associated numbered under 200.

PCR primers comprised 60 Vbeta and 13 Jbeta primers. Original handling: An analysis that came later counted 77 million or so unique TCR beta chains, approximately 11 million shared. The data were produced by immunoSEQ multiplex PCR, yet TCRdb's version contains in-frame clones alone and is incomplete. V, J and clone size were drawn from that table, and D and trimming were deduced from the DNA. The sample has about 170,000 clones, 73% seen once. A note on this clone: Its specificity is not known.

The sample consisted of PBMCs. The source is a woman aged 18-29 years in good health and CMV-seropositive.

The CDR3 is CASSQDLSTGNIYGYTF. Here the CDR3 DNA reads TGCGCCAGCAGCCAAGATCTGTCGACAGGGAATATCTATGGCTACACCTTC. The chain links TRBV4-3 to TRBJ1-2; TRBD1 aligns across 7 bases. In germline, CDR1 is LGHNA, CDR2 YSLEER. The CDR3 length is 17 residues. V gave up 0 bases and J gave up 4 bases; unmatched junction bases: 11.